Listed here are 29 T cell receptor beta chains from one sample, sequenced in a study of blood T cell repertoires in COVID-19. Sequencing was performed with immunoSEQ multiplex PCR; in TCRdb, only in-frame clones are kept and a portion is missing. The table has fewer than 200,000 clones, around four fifths seen once; the top ten hold roughly 8.4%. Sequenced input: peripheral blood. The receptors here all came from an elderly woman with COVID-19, enrolled during active disease.

J is TRBJ1-1 and V is TRBV6-1; D is unclear. Between the trimmed V and J ends, which lost 3 bases and 5 bases, there was a span of 10 bases. The CDR3 is 13 residues long. Germline lookup yields CDR1 MNHNS and CDR2 SASEGT. The DNA of the CDR3 is TGTGCCAGCAGTGAGGTGTATCGGACTGAAGCTTTCTTT. Amino acid sequence: CASSEVYRTEAFF.

The rearrangement uses TRBV5-1 and TRBJ1-1, with 7 bases that match TRBD1. CDR3 length equals 14 residues. Trimming removed 3 bases from V and 1 base from J; junction bases left unmatched: 3. CDR1 SGHRS and CDR2 YFSETQ come from the germline V gene. CDR3 sequence (DNA): TGCGCCAGCAGCTGGGGACAGACGAACACTGAAGCTTTCTTT. Translation gives CASSWGQTNTEAFF.

The J gene is TRBJ1-1, the V gene TRBV6-5, with 8 bases aligning to TRBD1. V lost 0 bases and J lost 7; bases outside the gene matches: 10. This CDR3 contains 16 residues. CDR1 is MNHEY and CDR2 is SVGAGI in the germline V gene. CDR3: CASSYSAAGGAGEAFF. The CDR3, as DNA: TGTGCCAGCAGTTACTCGGCCGCAGGGGGCGCGGGTGAAGCTTTCTTT.

This sequence joins TRBV19 and TRBJ1-5; D is unresolved. In germline, CDR1 is LNHDA, CDR2 SQIVND (reference sequence). This CDR3 spans 13 amino acids. Trimming removed 4 bases at V and 7 bases at J, with 11 bases between. CDR3 in amino acids: CASSTYGRQPQHF. CDR3 coding DNA: TGTGCCAGTAGTACATACGGGAGACAGCCCCAGCATTTT.

This chain links TRBV6-5 with TRBJ2-7, with TRBD1 matching over 7 bases. The V gene end was trimmed by 5 bases and the J gene end by 1 base; junction bases not matched to a gene: 5. CDR1 and CDR2 from the germline V gene are MNHEY and SVGAGI. This CDR3 has 14 residues. Here the CDR3 reads CASSRSGGSYEQYF. For the CDR3, the DNA is TGTGCCAGCAGTCGCTCAGGGGGTTCCTACGAGCAGTACTTC.

This clone was counted only a few times. The chain is built from TRBV6-1 and TRBJ1-1; perhaps TRBD1 as D (5 bases). This CDR3 region has 15 residues. Trimming took 1 base from V and 6 from J, leaving 15 bases between them. Germline V gene data show CDR1 as MNHNS and CDR2 as SASEGT. The DNA of the CDR3 is TGTGCCAGCAGTGAAGGGGCTGGCCTGGGGCCTGAAGCTTTCTTT. The encoded protein is CASSEGAGLGPEAFF.

This CDR3 reads CASSPPGANGNTIYF. CDR3 DNA sequence: TGTGCCAGCAGTCCCCCAGGGGCTAACGGAAACACCATATATTTT. This chain uses TRBV6-5 with TRBJ1-3, with D possibly TRBD1 on 6 matching bases. CDR3 size: 15 residues. The V end was cut by 5 bases, the J end by 4 bases, with 15 bases between. Germline V gene lookup returns CDR1 MNHEY and CDR2 SVGAGI.

The count of this clone is one. The rearrangement joins TRBV3-1 (or the pseudogene TRBV3-2) to TRBJ2-3, with TRBD1 as a possible D gene (6 bases). Trimming removed 7 bases at V and 2 bases at J, with 13 bases between. CDR1 is LGHDT and CDR2 is YNNKEL in the germline V gene (reference sequence). The CDR3 runs to 14 residues. The CDR3 bases are TGTGCCAGCAAGGGGGAGCTATCCACAGATACGCAGTATTTT. It translates to CASKGELSTDTQYF.

The chain joins TRBV2 to TRBJ1-5; D is ambiguous. This CDR3 contains 13 residues. Germline loops: CDR1 SNHLY, CDR2 FYNNEI. With 7 bases removed from V and 4 bases from J, the gap between germline ends came to 11 bases. The CDR3 here is CASTEYRNQPQHF. The CDR3, as DNA: TGTGCCAGCACCGAGTACCGGAATCAGCCCCAGCATTTT.

This clone has a single count. This chain uses TRBV6-6 with TRBJ2-7, with D uncertain. The V end was cut by 5 bases, the J end by 5 bases, with 13 bases between. Per the germline V gene, CDR1 is MNHNY and CDR2 is SVGAGI (reference sequence). This CDR3 region has 13 residues. Here the CDR3 reads CASSIPFSNEQYF. The CDR3 nucleotides read TGTGCCAGCAGTATACCCTTTTCTAACGAGCAGTACTTC.

V is TRBV18 and J is TRBJ2-7; 7 positions match TRBD1. Germline V gives CDR1 KGHSH, CDR2 LQKENI. With 5 bases clipped from V and 3 bases from J, the junction kept 4 bases outside the gene matches. This CDR3 has 13 residues. The CDR3 nucleotides are TGTGCCAGCTCAAGGACAGGAGGCTACGAGCAGTACTTC. It specifies CASSRTGGYEQYF.

This chain uses TRBV20-1 with TRBJ2-2, with D possibly being TRBD2 (5 bases). This CDR3 spans 14 amino acids. Germline V gives CDR1 DFQATT, CDR2 SNEGSKA (reference sequence). V was shortened by 3 bases and J by 2 bases, with 10 bases between the two germline ends. Written as DNA, the CDR3 is TGCAGTGCTAGTCCTACGGGAAACACCGGGGAGCTGTTTTTT. This sequence encodes CSASPTGNTGELFF.

The chain combines TRBV27 with TRBJ2-7, with a tentative D call TRBD1 (6 bases). The CDR3 consists of 15 residues. The V gene's germline CDR1 is MNHEY and CDR2 SMNVEV (reference sequence). Trimming left V 4 bases short and J 1 base short, with 14 bases between. Here the CDR3 reads CASSSDSLNSYEQYF. CDR3 DNA sequence: TGTGCCAGCAGTTCGGACAGTCTGAATTCCTACGAGCAGTACTTC.

This sequence joins TRBV3-1 (or the pseudogene TRBV3-2) and TRBJ2-7; D is uncertain. The CDR3 spans 12 residues. V was clipped by 5 bases and J by 5 bases, with 10 bases between them. Germline V gene data show CDR1 as LGHDT and CDR2 as YNNKEL (reference sequence). For the CDR3, the DNA is TGTGCCAGCAGCTTTCGGAGCCACGAGCAGTACTTC. Amino acids: CASSFRSHEQYF.

The rearrangement joins TRBV27 to TRBJ2-4, with 7 nucleotides matching TRBD1. V dropped 5 bases and J dropped 3; count of bases not matched to a gene: 4. Germline CDR1 MNHEY, CDR2 SMNVEV (reference sequence). This CDR3 has 14 residues. The CDR3 DNA is TGTGCCAGCAGTCCCGGGACAGTCAAAAACATTCAGTACTTC. This encodes CASSPGTVKNIQYF.

The V call is TRBV5-1, the J call TRBJ2-6, with 9 bases that match TRBD1. The germline V gene has CDR1 SGHRS and CDR2 YFSETQ. V was pared by 4 bases and J by 1 base, with 0 bases of the junction left unmatched. The CDR3 contains 15 residues. The CDR3 sequence: CASSGTGSGANVLTF. The CDR3 bases are TGCGCCAGCAGCGGGACAGGGTCTGGGGCCAACGTCCTGACTTTC.

The chain is built from TRBV6-1 and TRBJ1-1, with D possibly matching TRBD1 (5 bases). Germline lookup yields CDR1 MNHNS and CDR2 SASEGT. Deletions cut 2 bases from V and 6 bases from J, with 19 bases between. The CDR3 is 16 residues long. The CDR3 region has the DNA TGTGCCAGCAGTGAATTTTCAGGGTCCCAACAGGCTGAAGCTTTCTTT. It codes for CASSEFSGSQQAEAFF.

The chain links TRBV9 to TRBJ2-2; TRBD1 agrees at 7 bases. V dropped 5 bases and J dropped 5; count of bases not matched to a gene: 6. In germline, CDR1 is SGDLS, CDR2 YYNGEE. The length of the CDR3 is 14 residues. The CDR3 here is CASRAGTDTGELFF. As DNA, the CDR3 is TGTGCCAGCAGAGCCGGGACAGATACCGGGGAGCTGTTTTTT. The full variable domain, its missing parts supplied by reference TRBV9 and TRBJ2-2, is DSGVTQTPKHLITATGQRVTLRCSPRSGDLSVYWYQQSLDQGLQFLIQYYNGEERAKGNILERFSAQQFPDLHSELNLSSLELGDSALYFCASRAGTDTGELFFGEGSRLTVL.

The V gene is TRBV13, the J gene TRBJ2-7; D possibly corresponds to TRBD2 (6 bases). In germline, CDR1 is PRHDT, CDR2 FYEKMQ (reference sequence). CDR3 length: 15 amino acids. Trimming took 5 bases from V and 3 from J, leaving 17 bases between them. In DNA, the CDR3 is TGTGCCAGCAGCCTCGCGCGGGACTCCGGCTACGAGCAGTACTTC. Its protein is CASSLARDSGYEQYF.

The CDR3 bases are TGTGCCAGCAGCGTGGAGGGCAGCTACGAGCAGTACTTC. Translation: CASSVEGSYEQYF. The chain uses TRBV6-5 and TRBJ2-7; a weak D match, TRBD2 (6 bases). CDR1 MNHEY and CDR2 SVGAGI come from the germline V gene. The length of the CDR3 is 13 residues. Trimming took off 6 bases at V and 3 bases at J, with 12 bases between the two ends.

The chain recombines TRBV6-6 with TRBJ2-5, with 15 bases identical to TRBD2. The V and J ends lost 4 bases and 4 bases, in that order; junction bases with no gene match: 4. The CDR3 is 16 residues long. Germline lookup yields CDR1 MNHNY and CDR2 SVGAGI (reference sequence). CDR3 DNA: TGTGCCAGCAGTTCCCCGGGACTAGCGGGGGGAGAGACCCAGTACTTC. It specifies CASSSPGLAGGETQYF.

The chain links TRBV5-1 to TRBJ2-6; D gene uncertain. Looked up from germline, CDR1 is SGHRS and CDR2 is YFSETQ. V lost 4 bases to trimming and J lost 0 bases, with 11 bases between them. This CDR3 spans 16 amino acids. The CDR3 protein is CASSPPVPSGANVLTF. CDR3 DNA sequence: TGCGCCAGCAGCCCCCCCGTTCCCTCTGGGGCCAACGTCCTGACTTTC. The whole variable domain, filled in from reference TRBV5-1 and TRBJ2-6, reads KAGVTQTPRYLIKTRGQQVTLSCSPISGHRSVSWYQQTPGQGLQFLFEYFSETQRNKGNFPGRFSGRQFSNSRSEMNVSTLELGDSALYLCASSPPVPSGANVLTFGAGSRLTVL.

The rearrangement joins TRBV6-5 to TRBJ1-5; possible D gene TRBD1, 6 bases. CDR3 length: 14 residues. Trimming removed 10 bases at V and 4 bases at J, with 17 bases between. The V gene's germline CDR1 is MNHEY and CDR2 SVGAGI. CDR3 nucleotide sequence: TGTGCCACCCAAGGACAGTGGGGGAATCAGCCCCAGCATTTT. It codes for CATQGQWGNQPQHF.

CDR3 residues: CASSPQGTEKLFF. CDR3 nucleotide sequence: TGTGCCAGCAGCCCCCAGGGTACGGAAAAACTGTTTTTT. The V call is TRBV3-1 (or the pseudogene TRBV3-2), the J call TRBJ1-4, with a possible D match to TRBD1 (5 bases). Germline assignment: CDR1 LGHDT and CDR2 YNNKEL (reference sequence). The V end lost 4 bases, the J end lost 8 bases, and 11 bases lay between the germline ends. The CDR3 loop spans 13 amino acids.

V gene TRBV5-1 combines with J gene TRBJ2-2, with D perhaps matching TRBD2 (6 bases). Trimming stripped 4 bases from V and 6 bases from J, with 25 bases between. This CDR3 spans 18 amino acids. Germline-derived CDR1 and CDR2 are SGHRS and YFSETQ. CDR3 coding DNA: TGCGCCAGCAGCCCCGAGGGTCACTCAGGGAGGTTGGCCGGGGAGCTGTTTTTT. Amino acid sequence: CASSPEGHSGRLAGELFF.

The genes are TRBV28 and TRBJ2-5; no clear D. The V gene lost 11 bases and the J gene lost 5 bases, with 15 bases spanning the gap. This CDR3 contains 12 residues. The germline V gene encodes CDR1 MDHEN and CDR2 SYDVKM. The CDR3 DNA reads TGTGCCGGTGGCACACCTGGTGAGACCCAGTACTTC. As protein: CAGGTPGETQYF. The complete variable domain, with remaining parts taken from reference TRBV28 and TRBJ2-5, reads DVKVTQSSRYLVKRTGEKVFLECVQDMDHENMFWYRQDPGLGLRLIYFSYDVKMKEKGDIPEGYSVSREKKERFSLILESASTNQTSMYLCAGGTPGETQYFGPGTRLLVL.

The DNA for the CDR3 is TGTGCCAGCAGTAGGGGATACAATGAGCAGTTCTTC. It yields the protein CASSRGYNEQFF. The chain joins TRBV11-3 to TRBJ2-1, with D perhaps matching TRBD1 (5 bases). This CDR3 contains 12 residues. CDR1 SGHNT and CDR2 YENEEA come from the germline V gene. The V end was cut by 6 bases, the J end by 4 bases, with 7 bases between.

This clone showed up just a few times. The chain recombines TRBV7-2 with TRBJ2-3; D may be TRBD1 (7 bases). The CDR3 totals 12 residues. Trimming stripped 5 bases from V and 9 bases from J, with 12 bases between. In germline, CDR1 is SGHTA, CDR2 FQGNSA. CDR3 bases: TGTGCCAGCAGCCCTGCGGGACAGACGCAGTATTTT. Its protein is CASSPAGQTQYF.

This chain uses TRBV7-3 with TRBJ2-2; the match to TRBD2 covers 8 bases. V shed 5 bases and J 1 base; nucleotides not matched to a gene: 6. Per the germline V gene, CDR1 is SGHTA and CDR2 is FQGTGA. The length of the CDR3 is 16 residues. The CDR3 coding sequence is TGTGCCAGCAGCCCAAGCGGGGGAGGGAACACCGGGGAGCTGTTTTTT. Amino acids: CASSPSGGGNTGELFF.